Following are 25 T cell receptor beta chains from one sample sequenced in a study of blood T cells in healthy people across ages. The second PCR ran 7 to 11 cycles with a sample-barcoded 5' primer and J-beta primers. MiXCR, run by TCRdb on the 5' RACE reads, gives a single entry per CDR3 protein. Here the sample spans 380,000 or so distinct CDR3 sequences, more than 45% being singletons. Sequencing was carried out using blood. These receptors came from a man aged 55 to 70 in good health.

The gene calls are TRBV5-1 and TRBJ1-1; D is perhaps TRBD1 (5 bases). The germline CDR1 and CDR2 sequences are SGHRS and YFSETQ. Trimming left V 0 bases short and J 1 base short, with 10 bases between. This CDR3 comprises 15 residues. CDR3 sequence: CASSLAGRGNTEAFF. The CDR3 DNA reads TGCGCCAGCAGCTTGGCGGGAAGGGGGAACACTGAAGCTTTCTTT.

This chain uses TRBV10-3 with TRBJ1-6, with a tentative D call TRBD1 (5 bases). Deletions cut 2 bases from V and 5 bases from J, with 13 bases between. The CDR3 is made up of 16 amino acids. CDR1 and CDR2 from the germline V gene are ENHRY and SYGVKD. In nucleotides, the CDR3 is TGTGCCATCAGTGAGACTTGGGGCACCCATAATTCACCCCTCCACTTT. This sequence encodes CAISETWGTHNSPLHF.

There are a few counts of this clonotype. This chain's CDR3 is CASGGGSGANVLTF. CDR3 DNA: TGTGCCAGCGGAGGGGGGTCTGGGGCCAACGTCCTGACTTTC. This chain connects TRBV11-2 to TRBJ2-6, with D perhaps TRBD1 or TRBD2 (6 bases each). CDR3 length equals 14 residues. V lost 8 bases and J lost 1, with 9 bases in between. CDR1 and CDR2 from the germline V gene are SGHAT and FQNNGV.

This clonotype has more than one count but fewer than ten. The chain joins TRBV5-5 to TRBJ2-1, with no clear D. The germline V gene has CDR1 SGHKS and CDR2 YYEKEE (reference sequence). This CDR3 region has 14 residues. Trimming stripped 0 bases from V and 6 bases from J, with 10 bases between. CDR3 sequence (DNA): TGTGCCAGCAGCTTGGGGCAGCCGAGCAATGAGCAGTTCTTC. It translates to CASSLGQPSNEQFF.

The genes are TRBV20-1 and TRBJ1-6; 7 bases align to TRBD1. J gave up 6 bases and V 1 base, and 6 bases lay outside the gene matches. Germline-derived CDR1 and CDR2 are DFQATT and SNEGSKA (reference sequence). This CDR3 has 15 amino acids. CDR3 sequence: CSARGDSPRNSPLHF. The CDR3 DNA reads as TGCAGTGCTAGAGGGGACAGCCCACGTAATTCACCCCTCCACTTT.

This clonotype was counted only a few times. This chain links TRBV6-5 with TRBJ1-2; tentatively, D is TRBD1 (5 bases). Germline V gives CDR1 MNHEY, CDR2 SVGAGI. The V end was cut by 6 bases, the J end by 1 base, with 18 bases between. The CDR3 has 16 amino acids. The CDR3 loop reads CASSLGGSFLNYGYTF. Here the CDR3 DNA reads TGTGCCAGCAGCCTCGGGGGGAGTTTTCTTAACTATGGCTACACCTTC.

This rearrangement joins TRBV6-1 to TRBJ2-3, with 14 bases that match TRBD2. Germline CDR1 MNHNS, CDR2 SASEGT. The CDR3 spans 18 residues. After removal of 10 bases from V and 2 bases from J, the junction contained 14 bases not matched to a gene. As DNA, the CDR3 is TGTGCCACCGGCTTCGGACTAGCGGGAGGAACGTTCACAGATACGCAGTATTTT. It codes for CATGFGLAGGTFTDTQYF.

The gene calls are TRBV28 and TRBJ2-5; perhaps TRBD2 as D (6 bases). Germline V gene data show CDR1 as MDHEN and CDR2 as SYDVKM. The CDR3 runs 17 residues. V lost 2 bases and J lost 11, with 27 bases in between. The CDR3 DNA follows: TGTGCCAGCAGTTTACAAGACGCGGGACGGGACCGCCGGGGGCAGTACTTC. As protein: CASSLQDAGRDRRGQYF.

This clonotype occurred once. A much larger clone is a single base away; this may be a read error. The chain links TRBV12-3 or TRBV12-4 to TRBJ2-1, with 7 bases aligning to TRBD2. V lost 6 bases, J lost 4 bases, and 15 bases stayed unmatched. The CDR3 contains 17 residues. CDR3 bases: TGTGCCAGCAGCCAAGATAGGCGGGACTACCTATACAATGAGCAGTTCTTC. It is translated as CASSQDRRDYLYNEQFF.

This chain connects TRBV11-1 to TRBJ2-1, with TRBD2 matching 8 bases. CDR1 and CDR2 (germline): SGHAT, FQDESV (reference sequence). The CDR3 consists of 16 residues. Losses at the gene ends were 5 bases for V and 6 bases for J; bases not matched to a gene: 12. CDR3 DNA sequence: TGTGCCAGCAGCCGGGGACTCGGGCGGGAGGCCAATGAGCAGTTCTTC. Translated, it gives CASSRGLGREANEQFF. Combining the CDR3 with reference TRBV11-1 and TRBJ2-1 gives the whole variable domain EAEVAQSPRYKITEKSQAVAFWCDPISGHATLYWYRQILGQGPELLVQFQDESVVDDSQLPKDRFSAERLKGVDSTLKIQPAELGDSAMYLCASSRGLGREANEQFFGPGTRLTVL.

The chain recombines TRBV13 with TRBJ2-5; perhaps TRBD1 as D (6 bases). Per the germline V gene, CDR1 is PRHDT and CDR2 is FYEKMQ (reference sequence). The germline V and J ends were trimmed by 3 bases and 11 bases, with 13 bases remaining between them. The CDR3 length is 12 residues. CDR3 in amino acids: CASSFGTPIQYF. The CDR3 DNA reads TGTGCCAGCAGCTTCGGGACACCAATTCAGTACTTC. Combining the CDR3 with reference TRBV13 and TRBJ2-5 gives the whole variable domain AAGVIQSPRHLIKEKRETATLKCYPIPRHDTVYWYQQGPGQDPQFLISFYEKMQSDKGSIPDRFSAQQFSDYHSELNMSSLELGDSALYFCASSFGTPIQYFGPGTRLLVL.

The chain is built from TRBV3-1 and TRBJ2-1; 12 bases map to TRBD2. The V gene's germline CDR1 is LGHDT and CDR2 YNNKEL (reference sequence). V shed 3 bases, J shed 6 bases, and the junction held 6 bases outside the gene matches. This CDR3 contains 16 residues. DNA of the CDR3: TGTGCCAGCAGCCATTCGACTAGCGGGAGAAGCAATGAGCAGTTCTTC. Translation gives CASSHSTSGRSNEQFF.

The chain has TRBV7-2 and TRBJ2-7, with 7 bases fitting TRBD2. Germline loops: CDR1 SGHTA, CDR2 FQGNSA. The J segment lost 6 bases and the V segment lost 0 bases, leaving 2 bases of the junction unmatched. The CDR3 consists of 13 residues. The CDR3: CASSLAGGSEQYF. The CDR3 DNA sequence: TGTGCCAGCAGCTTAGCGGGAGGGTCCGAGCAGTACTTC.

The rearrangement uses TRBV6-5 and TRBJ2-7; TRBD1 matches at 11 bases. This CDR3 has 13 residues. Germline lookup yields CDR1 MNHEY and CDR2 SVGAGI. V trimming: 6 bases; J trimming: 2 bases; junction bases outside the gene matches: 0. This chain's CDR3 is CASRDRGPYEQYF. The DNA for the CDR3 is TGTGCCAGCAGGGACAGGGGGCCCTACGAGCAGTACTTC.

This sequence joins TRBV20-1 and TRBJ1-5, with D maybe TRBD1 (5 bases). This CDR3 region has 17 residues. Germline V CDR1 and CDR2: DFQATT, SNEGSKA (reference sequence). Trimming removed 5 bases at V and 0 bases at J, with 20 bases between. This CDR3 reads CSAPIRKGQDSNQPQHF. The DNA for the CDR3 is TGCAGTGCTCCCATTAGGAAGGGGCAGGATAGCAATCAGCCCCAGCATTTT.

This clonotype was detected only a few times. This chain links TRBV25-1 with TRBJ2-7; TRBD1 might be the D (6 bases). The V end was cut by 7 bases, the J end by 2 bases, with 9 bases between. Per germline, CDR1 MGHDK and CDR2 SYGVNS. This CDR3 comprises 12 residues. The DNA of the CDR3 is TGTGCCAGCACCAGGGGAACCTACGAGCAGTACTTC. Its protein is CASTRGTYEQYF.

CDR3 nucleotides: TGTGCCAGCAGCTCCAGTGGGGGGTCTGACACAGATACGCAGTATTTT. Encoded protein: CASSSSGGSDTDTQYF. The chain joins TRBV9 to TRBJ2-3; perhaps TRBD2 as D (6 bases). V was trimmed by 4 bases and J by 2 bases, leaving 17 bases between them. Germline assignment: CDR1 SGDLS and CDR2 YYNGEE. There are 16 residues in the CDR3.

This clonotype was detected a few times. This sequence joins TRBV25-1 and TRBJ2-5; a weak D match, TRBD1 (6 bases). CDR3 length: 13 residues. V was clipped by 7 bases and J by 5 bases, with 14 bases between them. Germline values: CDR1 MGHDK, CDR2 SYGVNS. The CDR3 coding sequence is TGTGCCAGCACCCCTGGGGGCGGGGAGACCCAGTACTTC. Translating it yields CASTPGGGETQYF.

CDR3 sequence: CASSQEQGVGGYTF. CDR3 in DNA: TGTGCCAGCAGCCAAGAACAGGGAGTCGGTGGCTACACCTTC. V is TRBV3-1 and J is TRBJ1-2; D may be TRBD1 (6 bases). The germline gives CDR1 LGHDT, CDR2 YNNKEL (reference sequence). The CDR3 has 14 residues. The ends were cut back, 0 bases at V and 7 bases at J, with 12 bases in the middle. Full variable domain (rest looked up from reference TRBV3-1 and TRBJ1-2): DTAVSQTPKYLVTQMGNDKSIKCEQNLGHDTMYWYKQDSKKFLKIMFSYNNKELIINETVPNRFSPKSPDKAHLNLHINSLELGDSAVYFCASSQEQGVGGYTFGSGTRLTVV.

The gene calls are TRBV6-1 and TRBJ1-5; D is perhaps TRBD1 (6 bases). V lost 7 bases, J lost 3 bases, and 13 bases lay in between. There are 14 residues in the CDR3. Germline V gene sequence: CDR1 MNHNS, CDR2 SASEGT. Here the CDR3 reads CASTSRDINQPQHF. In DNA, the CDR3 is TGTGCCAGCACCAGCCGGGACATCAATCAGCCCCAGCATTTT.

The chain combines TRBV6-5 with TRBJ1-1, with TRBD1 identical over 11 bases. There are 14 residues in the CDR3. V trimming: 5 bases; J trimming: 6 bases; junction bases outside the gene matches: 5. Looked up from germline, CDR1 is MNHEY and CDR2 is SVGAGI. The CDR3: CASSPLDRGPEAFF. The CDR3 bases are TGTGCCAGCAGTCCCTTGGACAGGGGGCCTGAAGCTTTCTTT.

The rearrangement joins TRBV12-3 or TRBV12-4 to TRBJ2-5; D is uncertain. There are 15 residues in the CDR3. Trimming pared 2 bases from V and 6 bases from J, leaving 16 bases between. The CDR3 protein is CASSLWADMGKTQYF. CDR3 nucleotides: TGTGCCAGCAGTTTATGGGCTGATATGGGGAAGACCCAGTACTTC.

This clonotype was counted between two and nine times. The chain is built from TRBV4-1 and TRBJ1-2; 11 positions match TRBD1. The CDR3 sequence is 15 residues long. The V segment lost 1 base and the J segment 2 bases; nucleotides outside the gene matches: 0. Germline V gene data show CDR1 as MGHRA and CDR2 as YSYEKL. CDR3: CASSQGTGGNYGYTF. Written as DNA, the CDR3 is TGCGCCAGCAGCCAAGGGACAGGGGGCAACTATGGCTACACCTTC.

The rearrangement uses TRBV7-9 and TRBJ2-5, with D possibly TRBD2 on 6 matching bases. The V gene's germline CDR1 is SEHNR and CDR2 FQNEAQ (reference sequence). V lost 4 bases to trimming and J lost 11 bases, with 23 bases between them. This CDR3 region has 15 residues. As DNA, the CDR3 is TGTGCCAGCAGCTCCAGCGGAGGGAACCCTTGGGAGCAGTACTTC. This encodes CASSSSGGNPWEQYF.

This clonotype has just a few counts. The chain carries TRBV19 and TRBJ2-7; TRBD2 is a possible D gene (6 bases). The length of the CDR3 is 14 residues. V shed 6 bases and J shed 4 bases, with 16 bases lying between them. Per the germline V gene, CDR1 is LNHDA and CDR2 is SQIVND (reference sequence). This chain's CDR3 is CASSLGRGRYEQYF. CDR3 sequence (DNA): TGTGCCAGTAGCTTGGGACGGGGGAGGTACGAGCAGTACTTC.